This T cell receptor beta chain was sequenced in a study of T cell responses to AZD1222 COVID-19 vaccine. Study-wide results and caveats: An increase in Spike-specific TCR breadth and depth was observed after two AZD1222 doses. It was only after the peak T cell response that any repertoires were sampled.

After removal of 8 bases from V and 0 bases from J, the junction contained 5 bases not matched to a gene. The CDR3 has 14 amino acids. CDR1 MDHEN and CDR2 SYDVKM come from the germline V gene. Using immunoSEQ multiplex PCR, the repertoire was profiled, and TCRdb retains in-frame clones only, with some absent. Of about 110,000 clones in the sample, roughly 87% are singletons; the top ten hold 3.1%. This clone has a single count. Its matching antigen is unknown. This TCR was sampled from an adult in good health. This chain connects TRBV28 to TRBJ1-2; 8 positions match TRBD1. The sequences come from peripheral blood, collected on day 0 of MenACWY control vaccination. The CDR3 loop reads CASVGTGANYGYTF. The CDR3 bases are TGTGCCAGCGTGGGGACAGGAGCTAACTATGGCTACACCTTC.